This T cell receptor (beta chain) was documented in a study of blood T cell repertoires in COVID-19. Background on the study: Sites in the United States, Italy and Spain provided acute and convalescent COVID-19 samples.

Data came from immunoSEQ multiplex PCR; TCRdb stores just in-frame clones and leaves some out. Among approximately 140,000 clones listed, around 87% were seen once. In germline, CDR1 is LNHDA, CDR2 SQIVND (reference sequence). The CDR3 length is 14 residues. J lost 6 bases, V lost 5 bases, and 9 bases had no gene match. J is TRBJ1-1 and V is TRBV19, with 7 bases lining up with TRBD1. This sequence originates from a woman in her forties with acute or convalescent COVID-19. Sequencing used peripheral blood. CDR3 region: CASSLQTGAPEAFF. CDR3 coding DNA: TGTGCCAGTAGTCTCCAAACAGGGGCCCCTGAAGCTTTCTTT. Supplemented by reference TRBV19 and TRBJ1-1, the full variable domain reads DGGITQSPKYLFRKEGQNVTLSCEQNLNHDAMYWYRQDPGQGLRLIYYSQIVNDFQKGDIAEGYSVSREKKESFPLTVTSAQKNPTAFYLCASSLQTGAPEAFFGQGTRLTVV.